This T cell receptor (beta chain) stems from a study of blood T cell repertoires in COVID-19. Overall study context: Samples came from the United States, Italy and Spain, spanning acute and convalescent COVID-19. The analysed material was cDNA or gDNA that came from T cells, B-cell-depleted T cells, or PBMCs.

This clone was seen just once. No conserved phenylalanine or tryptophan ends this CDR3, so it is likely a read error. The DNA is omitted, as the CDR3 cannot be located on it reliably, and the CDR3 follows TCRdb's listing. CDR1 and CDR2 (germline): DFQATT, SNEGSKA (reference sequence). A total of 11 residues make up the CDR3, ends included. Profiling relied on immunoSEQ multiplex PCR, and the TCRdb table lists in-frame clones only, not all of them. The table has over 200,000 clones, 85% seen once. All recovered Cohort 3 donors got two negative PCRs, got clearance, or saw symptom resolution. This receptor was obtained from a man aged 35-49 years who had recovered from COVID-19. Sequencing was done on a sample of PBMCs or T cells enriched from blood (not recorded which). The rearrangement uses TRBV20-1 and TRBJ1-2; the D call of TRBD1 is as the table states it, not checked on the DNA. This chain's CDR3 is CSASRDIGSLI.